This entry is about one TCR beta chain. Antigen unknown. Method: immunoSEQ multiplex PCR; TCRdb's copy keeps in-frame clones and lacks some. The sample includes 2,000 to 2,500 clones, less than 30% of them seen just once. The data derive from a study of T cells in localized non-small cell lung cancer. Study-wide findings and caveats: Uninvolved adjacent lung, not tumor, had the highest T cell clonality. A median of around 60 clones ranked among the top 100 in tumor appeared in adjacent lung. The study sequenced only one region of the tumor. As a result, intratumor heterogeneity could not be excluded and remains possible.

The germline CDR1 and CDR2 sequences are LNHDA and SQIVND (reference sequence). This CDR3 is built from 15 residues. V shed 6 bases, J shed 2 bases, and the junction held 7 bases outside the gene matches. The clonotype was recovered from a man aged 40 to 75 with stage II lung adenocarcinoma. V is TRBV19 and J is TRBJ2-3; 8 positions match TRBD1. This specimen consisted of lung tumor tissue, obtained before any cancer treatment. Here the CDR3 DNA reads TGTGCCAGTAGGGACAGACAGGGGATCACAGATACGCAGTATTTT. Protein sequence: CASRDRQGITDTQYF.